This TCR beta chain was observed in a study of blood T cells in healthy people across ages. Findings of the study overall: As age increased, TCR beta diversity per million T cells fell in a roughly linear fashion.

A sample-barcoded 5' primer and a J-beta primer mix were used in a second PCR of about 7 to 12 cycles. Tagging of each cDNA molecule was performed by a template-switch adaptor with 12 random nucleotides. Sequencing yielded, for each sample, at least 3 million paired-end reads carrying CDR3. TCRdb fed the 5' RACE reads into MiXCR, producing one record per CDR3 protein. The sample lists roughly 800,000 distinct CDR3 sequences; roughly 34% were seen once. Total RNA, at least 5 micrograms per sample, was extracted from PBMCs. This clonotype was counted many times. The antigen remains undetermined. The clonotype comes from a man in his late teens or twenties in good health. The sample taken for sequencing was blood.

The CDR3 spells CASSLLGGLSNQPQHF. For the CDR3, the DNA is TGTGCCAGCAGCTTGTTGGGAGGGCTTAGCAATCAGCCCCAGCATTTT. The chain recombines TRBV5-5 with TRBJ1-5, with D unclear. This CDR3 comprises 16 residues. V was pared by 1 base and J by 0 bases, with 11 bases between. Germline CDR1 reads SGHKS; CDR2 reads YYEKEE (reference sequence). Using reference TRBV5-5 and TRBJ1-5 for the parts outside the CDR3, the full variable domain is DAGVTQSPTHLIKTRGQQVTLRCSPISGHKSVSWYQQVLGQGPQFIFQYYEKEERGRGNFPDRFSARQFPNYSSELNVNALLLGDSALYLCASSLLGGLSNQPQHFGDGTRLSIL.